This TCR beta chain was identified during a study of CD8 T cells in Susac syndrome (dated by TCRdb to between 2018 and 2021). For context, the study as a whole: Of the Susac syndrome patients who were sequenced, roughly 8 were in clinical remission while roughly 6 had clinically active disease. Susac syndrome patients were therapy-naive, on corticosteroids (some also receiving IVIg), or on IVIg alone at blood withdrawal. The study used repertoire sequencing to test whether antigen drove CD8+ T cell activation and differentiation in Susac syndrome. Clonality of the CD8+ T cell repertoire was compared between more than 9 healthy donors, roughly 14 Susac syndrome patients and 15 or so multiple sclerosis patients. Paper-wide results and their limitations: Roughly 15 and five Susac-specific public clones were found in the total CD8+ and CD8+ TEMRA repertoires, respectively. The number of individuals in the TCR sequencing and HLA analysis was recognized as being relatively small. Clonal expansion was observed in Susac syndrome CD8+ repertoires, with the highest expansion in CD8+ TEMRA cells and greater expansion in clinically active than in remitting patients.

RNA was extracted with the RNeasy kit and 0.5 to 1 ug was reverse transcribed using random hexamers. The immunoSEQ multiplex PCR assay, covering 54 Vbeta and 13 Jbeta segments, was used to amplify TCR beta CDR3 regions. PCR amplification bias was corrected by using a synthetic template baseline for primer optimization and computational correction. The source study handled its data this way. Reads were assigned to V, D and J genes according to IMGT and analyzed in immunoSEQ Analyzer, with only productive sequences retained. Clonality was calculated as one minus the Shannon entropy normalized by log2 of the number of productive unique sequences. For each patient and control, public and private clones were evaluated within the 100 most prevalent clones. Clones were defined as Susac-specific if absent from the healthy and MS cohorts, from over a thousand published viral clones and from other ImmuneACCESS disease sequences. TCRdb handled the public reads itself, with Q25 trimming in fastp and clone calling in MiXCR, and kept productive beta chains. For every CDR3 protein sequence, its rows merge into one entry that carries the most common genes and DNA. The V and J calls and clone size come from TCRdb's table, not from the authors' own analysis. The sample data list about 100,000 distinct CDR3 sequences, and around 96% of these were observed just once. 0.3% of the sample goes to the ten largest clones.

The cysteine opens and the phenylalanine closes a CDR3 of 14 amino acids. Only CDR3 DNA remains: 42 bases, in frame from the first base. Looking up the germline V gene yields CDR1 SGHDN and CDR2 FVKESK. The germline V and J ends show losses of 7 bases and 1 base respectively, and no gene match explains 2 bases of the junction. High-throughput TCR beta sequencing profiled peripheral blood CD8+ and CD4+ T cells from healthy donors, Susac syndrome patients and multiple sclerosis patients. Susac syndrome patients met recently defined diagnostic criteria for definite or probable disease. Bulk CD8+ and CD4+ T cells were purified magnetically by negative isolation, whereas CD8+ TEMRA cells were enriched by FACS. Blood was collected in EDTA tubes and processed within 24 hours, with PBMCs isolated through density gradient centrifugation. PBMCs intended for TCR sequencing were cryopreserved in liquid nitrogen and were subsequently thawed in a 37 degrees C water bath. Purity of sorted or isolated CD4+, CD8+ and CD8+ TEMRA cells was at least 90%.

On this clonotype: Which antigen it targets is not known. No much larger clone is present one base from it, and per-base qualities are unavailable.

The sequenced material came from CD8+ T cells from PBMCs. The rearrangement combines TRBV14 with TRBJ2-2; TRBD1 lines up with 8 middle nucleotides. This clonotype originated in a human donor with Susac syndrome. The sequenced DNA is TGTGCCAGCACCGGGACAGGGAACACCGGGGAGCTGTTTTTT. This codes for CASTGTGNTGELFF.